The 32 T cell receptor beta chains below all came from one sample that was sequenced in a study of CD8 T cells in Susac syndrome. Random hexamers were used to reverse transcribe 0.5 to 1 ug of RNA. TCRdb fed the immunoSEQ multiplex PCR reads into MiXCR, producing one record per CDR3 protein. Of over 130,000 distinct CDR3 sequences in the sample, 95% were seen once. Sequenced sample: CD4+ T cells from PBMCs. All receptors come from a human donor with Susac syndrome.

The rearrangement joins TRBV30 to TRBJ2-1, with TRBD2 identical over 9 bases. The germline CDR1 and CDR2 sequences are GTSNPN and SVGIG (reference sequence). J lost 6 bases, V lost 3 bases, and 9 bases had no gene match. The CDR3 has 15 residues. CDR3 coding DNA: TGTGCCTGGAGCCTGGGACTAGCAAGCACCAATGAGCAGTTCTTC. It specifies CAWSLGLASTNEQFF.

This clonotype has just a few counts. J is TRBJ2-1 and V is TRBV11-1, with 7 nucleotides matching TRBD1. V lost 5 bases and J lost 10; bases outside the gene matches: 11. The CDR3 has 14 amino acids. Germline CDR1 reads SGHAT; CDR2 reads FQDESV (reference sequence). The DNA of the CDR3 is TGTGCCAGCAGCCCGCCGCCGGGACAGACCGAGCAGTTCTTC. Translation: CASSPPPGQTEQFF.

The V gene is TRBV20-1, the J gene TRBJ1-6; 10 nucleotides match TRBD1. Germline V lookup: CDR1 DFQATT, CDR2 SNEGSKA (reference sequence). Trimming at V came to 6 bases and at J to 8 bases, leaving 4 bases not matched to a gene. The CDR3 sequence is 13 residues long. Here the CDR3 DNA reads TGCAGTGCGGGGACAGGGGTTGATTCACCCCTCCACTTT. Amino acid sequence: CSAGTGVDSPLHF.

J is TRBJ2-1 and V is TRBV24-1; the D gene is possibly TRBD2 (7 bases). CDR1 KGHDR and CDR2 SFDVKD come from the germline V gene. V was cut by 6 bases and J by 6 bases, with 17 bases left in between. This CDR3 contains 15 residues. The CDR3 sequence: CATSLGGPGTNEQFF. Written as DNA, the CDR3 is TGTGCCACCAGTTTGGGGGGGCCGGGAACCAATGAGCAGTTCTTC.

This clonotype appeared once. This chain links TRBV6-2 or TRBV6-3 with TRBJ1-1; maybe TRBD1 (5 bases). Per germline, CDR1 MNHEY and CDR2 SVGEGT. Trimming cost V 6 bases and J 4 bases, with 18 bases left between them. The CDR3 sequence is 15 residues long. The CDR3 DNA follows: TGTGCCAGCAGCAAGGGGAAAGGGGCGGTCACTGAAGCTTTCTTT. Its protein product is CASSKGKGAVTEAFF.

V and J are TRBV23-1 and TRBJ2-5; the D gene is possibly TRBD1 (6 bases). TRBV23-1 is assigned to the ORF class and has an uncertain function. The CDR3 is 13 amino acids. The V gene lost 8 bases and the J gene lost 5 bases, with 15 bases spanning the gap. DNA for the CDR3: TGCGCCAGCCCCCCGAGGGGGTTGGAGACCCAGTACTTC. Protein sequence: CASPPRGLETQYF.

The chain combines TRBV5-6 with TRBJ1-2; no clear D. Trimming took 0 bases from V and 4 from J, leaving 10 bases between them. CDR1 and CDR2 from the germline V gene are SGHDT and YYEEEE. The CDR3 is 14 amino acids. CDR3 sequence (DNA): TGTGCCAGCAGCTTGGGGCAGCGCACCTATGGCTACACCTTC. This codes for CASSLGQRTYGYTF.

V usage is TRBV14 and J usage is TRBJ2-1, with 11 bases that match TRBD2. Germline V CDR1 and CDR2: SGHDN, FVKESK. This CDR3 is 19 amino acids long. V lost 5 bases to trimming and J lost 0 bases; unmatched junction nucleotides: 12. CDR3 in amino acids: CASSKGGLAERYSYNEQFF. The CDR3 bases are TGTGCCAGCAGCAAGGGGGGACTAGCGGAGCGATACTCCTACAATGAGCAGTTCTTC.

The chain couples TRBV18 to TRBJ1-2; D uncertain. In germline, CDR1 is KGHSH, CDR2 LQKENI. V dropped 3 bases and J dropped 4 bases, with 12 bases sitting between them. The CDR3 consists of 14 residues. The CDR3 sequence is CASSPIDFSYGYTF. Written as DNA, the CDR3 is TGTGCCAGCTCACCGATCGATTTCTCCTATGGCTACACCTTC.

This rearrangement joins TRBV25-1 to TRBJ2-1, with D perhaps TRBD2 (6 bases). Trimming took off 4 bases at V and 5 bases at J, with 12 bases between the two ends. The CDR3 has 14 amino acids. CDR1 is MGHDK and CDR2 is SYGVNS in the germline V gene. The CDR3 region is CASSAGRRDNEQFF. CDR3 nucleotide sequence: TGTGCCAGCAGTGCCGGGAGAAGGGACAATGAGCAGTTCTTC.

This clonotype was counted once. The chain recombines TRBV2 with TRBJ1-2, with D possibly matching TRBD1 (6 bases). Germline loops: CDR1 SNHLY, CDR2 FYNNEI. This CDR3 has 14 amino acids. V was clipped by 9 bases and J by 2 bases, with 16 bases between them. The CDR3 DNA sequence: TGTGCCAGTTACGGACAGTCCGTGAACTATGGCTACACCTTC. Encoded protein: CASYGQSVNYGYTF.

The CDR3 is CATSDGDRAAGYTF. The CDR3 DNA is TGTGCCACCAGTGATGGGGACAGGGCGGCTGGCTACACCTTC. The rearrangement uses TRBV24-1 and TRBJ1-2, with 9 bases lining up with TRBD1. Losses at the gene ends were 3 bases for V and 7 bases for J; bases not matched to a gene: 5. CDR1 and CDR2 from the germline V gene are KGHDR and SFDVKD. This CDR3 is built from 14 residues.

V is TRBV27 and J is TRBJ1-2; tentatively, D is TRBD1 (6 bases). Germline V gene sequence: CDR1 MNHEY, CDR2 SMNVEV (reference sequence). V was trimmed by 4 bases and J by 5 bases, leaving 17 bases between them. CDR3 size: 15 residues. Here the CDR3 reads CASSSLSQGWYGYTF. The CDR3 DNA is TGTGCCAGCAGTTCCCTAAGCCAGGGGTGGTATGGCTACACCTTC.

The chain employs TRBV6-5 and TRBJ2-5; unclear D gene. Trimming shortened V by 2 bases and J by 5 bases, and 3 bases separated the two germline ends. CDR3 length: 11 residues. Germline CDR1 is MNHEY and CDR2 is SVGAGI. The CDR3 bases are TGTGCCAGCAGTTACGTGGAGACCCAGTACTTC. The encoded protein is CASSYVETQYF.

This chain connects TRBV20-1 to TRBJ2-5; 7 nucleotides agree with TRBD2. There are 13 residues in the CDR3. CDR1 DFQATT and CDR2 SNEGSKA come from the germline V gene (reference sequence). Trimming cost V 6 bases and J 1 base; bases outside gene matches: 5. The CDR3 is CSAILAFQETQYF. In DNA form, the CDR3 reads TGCAGTGCGATACTAGCGTTCCAAGAGACCCAGTACTTC.

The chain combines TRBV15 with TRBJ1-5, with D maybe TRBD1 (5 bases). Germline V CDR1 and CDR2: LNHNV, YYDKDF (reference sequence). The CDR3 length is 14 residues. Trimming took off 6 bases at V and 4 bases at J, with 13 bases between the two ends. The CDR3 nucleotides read TGTGCCACCAGGTCGGGGACGGCAAATCAGCCCCAGCATTTT. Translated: CATRSGTANQPQHF.

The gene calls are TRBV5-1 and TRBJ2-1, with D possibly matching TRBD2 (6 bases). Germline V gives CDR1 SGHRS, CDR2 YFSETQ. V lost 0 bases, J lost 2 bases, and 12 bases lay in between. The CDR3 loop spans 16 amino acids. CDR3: CASSLVGGAAYNEQFF. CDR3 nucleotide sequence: TGCGCCAGCAGCTTGGTTGGCGGGGCCGCCTACAATGAGCAGTTCTTC.

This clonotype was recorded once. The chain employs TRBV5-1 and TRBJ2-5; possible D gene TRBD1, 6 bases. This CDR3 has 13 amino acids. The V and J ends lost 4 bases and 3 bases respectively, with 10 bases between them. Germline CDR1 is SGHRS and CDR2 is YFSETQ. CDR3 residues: CASSPRTEETQYF. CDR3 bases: TGCGCCAGCAGCCCAAGGACAGAAGAGACCCAGTACTTC.

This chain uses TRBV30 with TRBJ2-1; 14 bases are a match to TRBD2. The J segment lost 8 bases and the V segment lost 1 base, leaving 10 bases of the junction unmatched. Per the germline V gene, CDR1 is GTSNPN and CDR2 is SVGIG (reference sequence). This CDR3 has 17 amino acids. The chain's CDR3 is CAWSAKPGLAGEDEQFF. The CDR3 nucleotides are TGTGCCTGGAGTGCTAAACCGGGACTAGCGGGGGAAGATGAGCAGTTCTTC.

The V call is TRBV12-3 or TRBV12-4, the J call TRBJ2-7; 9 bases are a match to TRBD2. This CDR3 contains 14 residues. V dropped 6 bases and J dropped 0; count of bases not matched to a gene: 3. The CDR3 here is CASRISGSSYEQYF. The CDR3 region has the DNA TGTGCCAGCAGGATTAGCGGGAGCTCCTACGAGCAGTACTTC.

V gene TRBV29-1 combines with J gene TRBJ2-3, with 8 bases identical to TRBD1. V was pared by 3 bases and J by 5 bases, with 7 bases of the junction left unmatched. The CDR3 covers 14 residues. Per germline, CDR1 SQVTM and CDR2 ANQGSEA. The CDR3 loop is CSVDRDRSGDTQYF. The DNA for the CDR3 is TGCAGCGTTGATCGGGACAGGAGTGGAGATACGCAGTATTTT.

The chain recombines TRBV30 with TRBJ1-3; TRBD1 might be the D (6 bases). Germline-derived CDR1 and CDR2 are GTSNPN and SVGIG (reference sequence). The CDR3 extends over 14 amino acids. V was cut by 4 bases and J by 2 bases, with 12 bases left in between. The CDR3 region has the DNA TGTGCCTGGAATCCGGGGGGCACTGGAAACACCATATATTTT. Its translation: CAWNPGGTGNTIYF.

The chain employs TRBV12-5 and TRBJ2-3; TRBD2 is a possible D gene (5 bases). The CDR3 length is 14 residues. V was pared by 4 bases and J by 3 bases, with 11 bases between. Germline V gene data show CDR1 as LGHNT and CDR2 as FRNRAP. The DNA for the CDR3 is TGTGCTAGTGGTTCCCCACTAGAGACAGATACGCAGTATTTT. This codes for CASGSPLETDTQYF.

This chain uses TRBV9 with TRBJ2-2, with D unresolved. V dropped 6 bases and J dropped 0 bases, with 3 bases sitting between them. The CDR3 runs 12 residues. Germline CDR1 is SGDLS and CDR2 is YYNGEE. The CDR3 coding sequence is TGTGCCAGCAACACGAACACCGGGGAGCTGTTTTTT. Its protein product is CASNTNTGELFF.

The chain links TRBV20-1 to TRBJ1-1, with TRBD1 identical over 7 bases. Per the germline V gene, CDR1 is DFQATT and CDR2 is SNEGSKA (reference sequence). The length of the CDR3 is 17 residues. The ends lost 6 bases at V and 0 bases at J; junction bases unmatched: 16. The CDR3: CSAFLKGALPMNTEAFF. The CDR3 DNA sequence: TGCAGTGCGTTCCTCAAGGGGGCACTTCCCATGAACACTGAAGCTTTCTTT.

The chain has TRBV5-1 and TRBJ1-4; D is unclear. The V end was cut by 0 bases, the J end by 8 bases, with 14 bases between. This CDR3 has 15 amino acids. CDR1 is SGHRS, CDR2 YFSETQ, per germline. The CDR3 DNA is TGCGCCAGCAGCTTGGGAGGTGGCGTAAACGAAAAACTGTTTTTT. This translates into CASSLGGGVNEKLFF. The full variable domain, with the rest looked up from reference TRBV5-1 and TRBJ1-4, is KAGVTQTPRYLIKTRGQQVTLSCSPISGHRSVSWYQQTPGQGLQFLFEYFSETQRNKGNFPGRFSGRQFSNSRSEMNVSTLELGDSALYLCASSLGGGVNEKLFFGSGTQLSVL.

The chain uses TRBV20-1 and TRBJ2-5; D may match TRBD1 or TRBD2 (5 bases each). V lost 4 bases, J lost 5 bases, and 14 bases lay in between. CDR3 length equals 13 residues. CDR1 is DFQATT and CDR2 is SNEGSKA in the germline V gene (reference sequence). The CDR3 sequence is CSAIGYGAETQYF. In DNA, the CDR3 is TGCAGTGCTATCGGATACGGGGCTGAGACCCAGTACTTC.

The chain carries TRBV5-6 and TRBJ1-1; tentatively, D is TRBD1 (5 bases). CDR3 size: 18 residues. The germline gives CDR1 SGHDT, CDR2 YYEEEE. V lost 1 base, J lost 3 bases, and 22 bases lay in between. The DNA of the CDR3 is TGTGCCAGCAGCTTGTGGGGGAGTCACGGTCCGGGGGACACTGAAGCTTTCTTT. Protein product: CASSLWGSHGPGDTEAFF.

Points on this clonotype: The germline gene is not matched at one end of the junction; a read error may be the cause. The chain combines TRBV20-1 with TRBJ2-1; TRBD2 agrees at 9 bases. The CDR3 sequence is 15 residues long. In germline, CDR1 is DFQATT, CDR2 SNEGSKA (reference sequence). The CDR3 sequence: CSAGEIAGVSNEQFF. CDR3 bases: TGCAGTGCTGGAGAAATAGCGGGAGTAAGCAATGAGCAGTTCTTC.

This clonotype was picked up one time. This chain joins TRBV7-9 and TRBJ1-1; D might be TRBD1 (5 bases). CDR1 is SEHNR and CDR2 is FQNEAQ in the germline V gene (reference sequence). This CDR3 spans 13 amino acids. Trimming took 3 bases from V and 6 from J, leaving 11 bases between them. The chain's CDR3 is CASSFGGIAEAFF. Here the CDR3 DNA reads TGTGCCAGCAGCTTCGGGGGTATCGCTGAAGCTTTCTTT.

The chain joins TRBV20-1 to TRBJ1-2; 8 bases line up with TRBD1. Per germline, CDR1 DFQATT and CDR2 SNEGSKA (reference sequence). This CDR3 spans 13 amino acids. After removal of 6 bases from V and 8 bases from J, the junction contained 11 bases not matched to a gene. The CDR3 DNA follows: TGCAGTGCAACGACAGGGGTCGTTCGGGGCTACACCTTC. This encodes CSATTGVVRGYTF.

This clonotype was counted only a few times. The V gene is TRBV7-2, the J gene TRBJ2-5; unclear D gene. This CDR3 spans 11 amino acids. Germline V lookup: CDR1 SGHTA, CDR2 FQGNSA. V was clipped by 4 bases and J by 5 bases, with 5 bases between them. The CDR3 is CASSSAETQYF. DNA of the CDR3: TGTGCCAGCAGCTCGGCGGAGACCCAGTACTTC. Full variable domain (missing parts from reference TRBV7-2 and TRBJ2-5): GAGVSQSPSNKVTEKGKDVELRCDPISGHTALYWYRQSLGQGLEFLIYFQGNSAPDKSGLPSDRFSAERTGGSVSTLTIQRTQQEDSAVYLCASSSAETQYFGPGTRLLVL.